This passage covers 16 T cell receptor beta chains from one sample sequenced in a study of T-cell reconstitution after alpha-beta-depleted transplantation in children. During its preparation, the TCRbeta library received unique molecular identifiers. MiXCR, run by TCRdb on the PCR reads, gives a single entry per CDR3 protein. The sample contains 400,000 to 500,000 distinct CDR3 sequences, approximately 10% of which appear only once. The material was PBMCs from the stem cell graft donor, obtained from the stem cell graft. These receptors came from a human donor who donated a stem cell graft to a child with acute myeloid leukemia.

The chain links TRBV5-1 to TRBJ2-7; TRBD2 agrees at 10 bases. The ends lost 0 bases at V and 5 bases at J; junction bases unmatched: 11. From germline, CDR1 is SGHRS and CDR2 YFSETQ. CDR3 length equals 17 residues. This CDR3 reads CASSLVGLAGASNEQYF. The CDR3 bases are TGCGCCAGCAGCTTGGTTGGGCTAGCGGGAGCAAGCAACGAGCAGTACTTC. The full variable domain, with the rest looked up from reference TRBV5-1 and TRBJ2-7, is KAGVTQTPRYLIKTRGQQVTLSCSPISGHRSVSWYQQTPGQGLQFLFEYFSETQRNKGNFPGRFSGRQFSNSRSEMNVSTLELGDSALYLCASSLVGLAGASNEQYFGPGTRLTVT.

This clonotype was seen repeatedly, ten times or more. The chain links TRBV5-1 to TRBJ2-7; D possibly corresponds to TRBD1 (6 bases). Trimming took off 1 base at V and 2 bases at J, with 10 bases between the two ends. The CDR3 is 14 amino acids. Germline assignment: CDR1 SGHRS and CDR2 YFSETQ. The CDR3 bases are TGCGCCAGCAGCTTGCAAGGGGGTACCTACGAGCAGTACTTC. Translating it yields CASSLQGGTYEQYF.

This clonotype was counted between two and nine times. The chain uses TRBV12-5 and TRBJ1-2; D not certain. V lost 0 bases and J lost 3, with 8 bases in between. There are 14 residues in the CDR3. Germline CDR1 is LGHNT and CDR2 is FRNRAP. The CDR3 sequence is CASGLVPGYYGYTF. The CDR3 region has the DNA TGTGCTAGTGGTTTGGTACCGGGGTACTATGGCTACACCTTC.

This clonotype was observed a few times. V gene TRBV10-2 combines with J gene TRBJ2-3, with D possibly matching TRBD2 (7 bases). This CDR3 spans 14 amino acids. V dropped 7 bases and J dropped 3 bases, with 14 bases sitting between them. The germline V gene encodes CDR1 WSHSY and CDR2 SAAADI. CDR3 residues: CASNTGGGTDTQYF. The CDR3 nucleotides are TGCGCCAGCAATACGGGGGGCGGGACAGATACGCAGTATTTT.

This clonotype was counted at least ten times. The chain recombines TRBV5-6 with TRBJ2-1; 10 nucleotides line up with TRBD2. This CDR3 region has 16 residues. The germline V gene encodes CDR1 SGHDT and CDR2 YYEEEE. J gave up 3 bases and V 2 bases, and 5 bases lay outside the gene matches. CDR3 sequence: CASSFEREGGYNEQFF. The CDR3 nucleotides are TGTGCCAGCAGCTTCGAGCGGGAGGGCGGCTACAATGAGCAGTTCTTC. The variable domain in full, with the rest retrieved from reference TRBV5-6 and TRBJ2-1, is DAGVTQSPTHLIKTRGQQVTLRCSPKSGHDTVSWYQQALGQGPQFIFQYYEEEERQRGNFPDRFSGHQFPNYSSELNVNALLLGDSALYLCASSFEREGGYNEQFFGPGTRLTVL.

This clonotype has a handful of counts. The chain joins TRBV4-3 to TRBJ2-5; 9 bases match TRBD2. Germline V CDR1 and CDR2: LGHNA, YSLEER. V lost 1 base, J lost 5 bases, and 5 bases stayed unmatched. This CDR3 comprises 15 residues. The CDR3 DNA reads TGCGCCAGCAGCCAAGGGTTCCTAGCGGGGGAGACCCAGTACTTC. As protein: CASSQGFLAGETQYF.

There are many counts of this clonotype. This chain links TRBV7-3 with TRBJ2-3, with 12 bases matching TRBD2. J was trimmed by 4 bases and V by 4 bases; bases with no gene match: 3. The germline gives CDR1 SGHTA, CDR2 FQGTGA. The CDR3 length is 15 residues. The CDR3 DNA sequence: TGTGCCAGCAGCTGGACTAGCGGGGAATCAGATACGCAGTATTTT. This encodes CASSWTSGESDTQYF.

This clonotype was detected ten times or more. The chain carries TRBV7-9 and TRBJ2-5; 8 bases match TRBD1. Germline loops: CDR1 SEHNR, CDR2 FQNEAQ (reference sequence). Trimming cost V 5 bases and J 4 bases; bases outside gene matches: 9. There are 15 residues in the CDR3. The CDR3 bases are TGTGCCAGCAGCAGATCCGACAGGGGAGGAGAGACCCAGTACTTC. This gives the protein CASSRSDRGGETQYF.

This sequence joins TRBV29-1 and TRBJ1-2; tentatively, D is TRBD1 (6 bases). V was shortened by 4 bases and J by 8 bases, with 23 bases between the two germline ends. This CDR3 spans 15 amino acids. Germline CDR1 is SQVTM and CDR2 is ANQGSEA. The CDR3 nucleotides read TGCAGCGTTGGGGTTCGAGGGGGAAAAATAGAGGGCTACACCTTC. The encoded protein is CSVGVRGGKIEGYTF.

For this clonotype: An end of the junction does not agree with germline; a read error may underlie this. The CDR3 region is CATSDSRDHQEIQYF. The CDR3 DNA reads as TGTGCCACCAGTGACTCTCGGGACCACCAAGAGATCCAGTACTTC. The chain is built from TRBV24-1 and TRBJ2-5; TRBD1 or TRBD2 may be the D gene (5 bases each). The V gene's germline CDR1 is KGHDR and CDR2 SFDVKD. The CDR3 spans 15 residues.

This clonotype was detected a few times. The rearrangement links TRBV29-1 to TRBJ2-3; D ambiguous. CDR1 and CDR2 from the germline V gene are SQVTM and ANQGSEA. The CDR3 extends over 14 amino acids. The CDR3: CTVEGRLRTDTQYF. The CDR3 nucleotides read TGCACCGTGGAAGGACGTCTCAGGACAGATACGCAGTATTTT.

This clonotype showed up many times. The rearrangement links TRBV20-1 to TRBJ2-3; D may be TRBD1 (5 bases). The V end lost 3 bases, the J end lost 1 base, and 11 bases lay between the germline ends. In germline, CDR1 is DFQATT, CDR2 SNEGSKA (reference sequence). The CDR3 runs to 14 residues. The CDR3 bases are TGCAGTGCTAGCCAGGGCCCGGGCACAGATACGCAGTATTTT. Residues: CSASQGPGTDTQYF.

This clonotype was recorded at least ten times. This rearrangement joins TRBV5-6 to TRBJ2-1, with D perhaps matching TRBD2 (6 bases). Germline V gene sequence: CDR1 SGHDT, CDR2 YYEEEE. V gave up 2 bases and J gave up 7 bases, with 13 bases separating them. CDR3 length equals 14 residues. CDR3 coding DNA: TGTGCCAGCAGCTTTGGCGGGGTTGCAAATGAGCAGTTCTTC. This sequence encodes CASSFGGVANEQFF.

The chain is built from TRBV3-1 and TRBJ2-7, with TRBD2 as a possible D gene (5 bases). V was clipped by 0 bases and J by 2 bases, with 14 bases between them. This CDR3 region has 16 residues. Germline CDR1 reads LGHDT; CDR2 reads YNNKEL (reference sequence). The CDR3 nucleotides are TGTGCCAGCAGCCAAGAGCTGGCGGGCCCAGCCTACGAGCAGTACTTC. It is translated as CASSQELAGPAYEQYF.

The V gene is TRBV7-6, the J gene TRBJ2-1; D ambiguous. The germline V gene encodes CDR1 SGHVS and CDR2 FNYEAQ. This CDR3 region has 14 residues. The ends were cut back, 5 bases at V and 4 bases at J, with 12 bases in the middle. This CDR3 reads CASSPGRVYNEQFF. The CDR3 DNA reads TGTGCCAGCAGCCCCGGACGGGTATACAATGAGCAGTTCTTC.

The chain is built from TRBV30 and TRBJ1-2; 9 bases map to TRBD1. Unmatched junction bases numbered 8, after V lost 2 bases and J lost 7 bases. Germline V lookup: CDR1 GTSNPN, CDR2 SVGIG (reference sequence). This CDR3 contains 14 residues. This chain's CDR3 is CAWSTGGAFSGYTF. The CDR3 DNA follows: TGTGCCTGGAGTACAGGGGGCGCGTTTAGTGGCTACACCTTC.